This T cell receptor beta chain was retrieved from a study of T-cell reconstitution after alpha-beta-depleted transplantation in children. This clonotype was seen a few times. Unique molecular identifiers were incorporated into the prepared TCRbeta library. TCRdb re-called the PCR reads through MiXCR, storing one row per CDR3 protein. Here the sample spans about 690,000 distinct CDR3 sequences, approximately 15% being singletons. Sample: PBMCs from the stem cell graft donor, taken from the stem cell graft. The clonotype was recovered from a human donor who donated a stem cell graft to a child with acute myeloid leukemia.

Here the CDR3 reads CASSTVRGGSYNEQFF. In DNA form, the CDR3 reads TGTGCCAGCAGCACAGTCCGGGGGGGGAGTTACAATGAGCAGTTCTTC. The chain joins TRBV7-8 to TRBJ2-1, with TRBD2 identical over 8 bases. Germline CDR1 reads SGHVS; CDR2 reads FQNEAQ. With V trimmed by 5 bases and J by 4 bases, 10 bases remained unmatched. The CDR3 spans 16 residues.